A single sample gave rise to the 15 T cell receptor beta chains below, sequenced in a study of technical replicates of blood from four donors. The assay was immunoSEQ multiplex PCR, and TCRdb's table has in-frame clones only and misses some. Counted here are about 50,000 clones, nearly 95% occurring once; the ten biggest clones make up about 3%. The material sequenced was PBMCs. All receptors derive from a human donor in good health. Some clones in this sample may be carry-over from other donors' samples.

V gene TRBV5-1 combines with J gene TRBJ2-7, with TRBD2 identical over 10 bases. The CDR3 is made up of 15 amino acids. With 4 bases clipped from V and 2 bases from J, the junction kept 6 bases outside the gene matches. The V gene's germline CDR1 is SGHRS and CDR2 YFSETQ. The CDR3 reads CASSTGLAATYEQYF. The CDR3 DNA sequence: TGCGCCAGCAGCACCGGACTAGCGGCTACCTACGAGCAGTACTTC.

The rearrangement uses TRBV2 and TRBJ2-2; TRBD2 is a possible D gene (6 bases). Germline CDR1 and CDR2: SNHLY and FYNNEI. This CDR3 is built from 13 residues. Between the trimmed V and J ends, which lost 6 bases and 5 bases, there was a span of 10 bases. The CDR3 DNA sequence: TGTGCCAGCAGCGGGACTTTAACCGGGGAGCTGTTTTTT. Translated, it gives CASSGTLTGELFF.

V usage is TRBV5-1 and J usage is TRBJ2-3; D ambiguous. V was pared by 4 bases and J by 5 bases, with 8 bases between. The CDR3 contains 12 residues. Germline CDR1 reads SGHRS; CDR2 reads YFSETQ. DNA of the CDR3: TGCGCCAGCAGCGGGCTATTAGATACGCAGTATTTT. It codes for CASSGLLDTQYF. The full variable domain, its missing parts supplied by reference TRBV5-1 and TRBJ2-3, is KAGVTQTPRYLIKTRGQQVTLSCSPISGHRSVSWYQQTPGQGLQFLFEYFSETQRNKGNFPGRFSGRQFSNSRSEMNVSTLELGDSALYLCASSGLLDTQYFGPGTRLTVL.

The chain uses TRBV28 and TRBJ2-2, with 9 bases fitting TRBD1. CDR3 size: 14 residues. Germline-derived CDR1 and CDR2 are MDHEN and SYDVKM. J lost 2 bases, V lost 6 bases, and 1 base had no gene match. The CDR3 loop is CASRGQGNTGELFF. The CDR3 DNA follows: TGTGCCAGCAGGGGACAGGGAAACACCGGGGAGCTGTTTTTT.

The genes are TRBV30 and TRBJ1-1; 8 nucleotides agree with TRBD1. Germline-derived CDR1 and CDR2 are GTSNPN and SVGIG (reference sequence). This CDR3 is built from 13 residues. J was trimmed by 1 base and V by 4 bases; bases with no gene match: 2. In nucleotides, the CDR3 is TGTGCCTGGACAGGGGGCGGGAACACTGAAGCTTTCTTT. This sequence encodes CAWTGGGNTEAFF.

The gene calls are TRBV7-3 and TRBJ2-2; the match to TRBD2 covers 9 bases. This CDR3 has 15 amino acids. Germline assignment: CDR1 SGHTA and CDR2 FQGTGA. The V and J ends lost 0 bases and 7 bases, in that order; junction bases with no gene match: 3. The CDR3 DNA reads TGTGCCAGCAGCTTAACGGCGACTAGCGGCGGGGAGCTGTTTTTT. Residues: CASSLTATSGGELFF.

This rearrangement joins TRBV18 to TRBJ1-2, with TRBD1 identical over 12 bases. Germline V gene lookup returns CDR1 KGHSH and CDR2 LQKENI. The CDR3 loop spans 14 amino acids. Trimming cost V 5 bases and J 12 bases; bases outside gene matches: 10. The CDR3 sequence is CASSNFRDRGLNTF. The CDR3 nucleotides are TGTGCCAGCTCAAACTTCCGGGACAGGGGGCTAAACACCTTC.

This chain joins TRBV6-6 and TRBJ1-2; D is possibly TRBD1 (6 bases). The CDR3 length is 15 residues. V lost 6 bases and J 0 bases, leaving 14 bases between the germline ends. Germline-derived CDR1 and CDR2 are MNHNY and SVGAGI (reference sequence). CDR3 nucleotides: TGTGCCAGCAGGGACAGCCCGACGACTAACTATGGCTACACCTTC. It yields the protein CASRDSPTTNYGYTF.

The chain uses TRBV29-1 and TRBJ2-1, with TRBD2 identical over 9 bases. Germline V lookup: CDR1 SQVTM, CDR2 ANQGSEA. CDR3 size: 13 residues. The J segment lost 6 bases and the V segment lost 6 bases, leaving 6 bases of the junction unmatched. This chain's CDR3 is CSVESGGSNEQFF. In DNA, the CDR3 is TGCAGCGTCGAGAGCGGGGGGAGCAATGAGCAGTTCTTC.

This chain uses TRBV7-9 with TRBJ1-4; TRBD1 is a possible D gene (5 bases). The CDR3 is 16 residues long. Trimming left V 6 bases short and J 0 bases short, with 14 bases between. CDR1 and CDR2 (germline): SEHNR, FQNEAQ (reference sequence). CDR3 in amino acids: CASSSSWGATNEKLFF. CDR3 DNA: TGTGCCAGCAGTTCCTCTTGGGGGGCAACTAATGAAAAACTGTTTTTT.

J is TRBJ1-2 and V is TRBV7-2; no clear D. The CDR3 is 17 residues long. The germline V gene encodes CDR1 SGHTA and CDR2 FQGNSA. With 3 bases removed from V and 6 bases from J, the gap between germline ends came to 23 bases. Here the CDR3 reads CASSFLAAGQAFDGYTF. For the CDR3, the DNA is TGTGCCAGCAGCTTTCTAGCGGCCGGGCAGGCTTTTGATGGCTACACCTTC.

The V gene is TRBV27, the J gene TRBJ2-1, with 9 bases aligning to TRBD1. The CDR3 totals 19 residues. Germline V gives CDR1 MNHEY, CDR2 SMNVEV (reference sequence). Trimming at V came to 3 bases and at J to 1 base, leaving 13 bases not matched to a gene. The CDR3 region has the DNA TGTGCCAGCAGTTTCCTCGGTTTCTATGGGACAGGGTCCTACAATGAGCAGTTCTTC. Its translation is CASSFLGFYGTGSYNEQFF.

This chain connects TRBV7-9 to TRBJ1-1; the match to TRBD1 covers 8 bases. The CDR3 spans 15 residues. CDR1 is SEHNR, CDR2 FQNEAQ, per germline (reference sequence). V lost 0 bases, J lost 3 bases, and 3 bases stayed unmatched. The CDR3 reads CASSLASGGHTEAFF. Here the CDR3 DNA reads TGTGCCAGCAGCTTAGCGTCAGGGGGCCACACTGAAGCTTTCTTT.

The CDR3 spells CASSPRIGTTYEQYF. The CDR3 DNA is TGTGCCAGCAGCCCTAGGATCGGGACAACCTACGAGCAGTACTTC. J is TRBJ2-7 and V is TRBV7-9; possible D gene TRBD1, 6 bases. V lost 5 bases and J 2 bases, leaving 16 bases between the germline ends. Looked up from germline, CDR1 is SEHNR and CDR2 is FQNEAQ (reference sequence). The CDR3 extends over 15 amino acids.

The V gene is TRBV7-9, the J gene TRBJ2-3; D remains ambiguous. Trimming cost V 5 bases and J 6 bases, with 15 bases left between them. The CDR3 sequence is 14 residues long. CDR1 is SEHNR, CDR2 FQNEAQ, per germline (reference sequence). The CDR3 coding sequence is TGTGCCAGCAGCGGAGACCCTAGTAGGGATACGCAGTATTTT. Protein sequence: CASSGDPSRDTQYF.